This TCR beta chain was profiled in a study of cytomegalovirus exposure and HLA in healthy donors. PCR involved 60 Vbeta and 13 Jbeta primers. Produced via immunoSEQ multiplex PCR; TCRdb's table is partial and in-frame only. Among roughly 180,000 clones, around 75% were seen once, and the ten largest hold 2.5% to 3%. In germline, CDR1 is MNHNS, CDR2 SASEGT. The CDR3 sequence is 15 residues long. V lost 9 bases and J 4 bases, leaving 20 bases between the germline ends. Donors consisted of healthy bone marrow donors. The sequence came from a female donor in good health and CMV-seronegative. Sequencing was performed on PBMCs. V gene TRBV6-1 combines with J gene TRBJ2-3, with D possibly TRBD2 on 6 matching bases. In nucleotides, the CDR3 is TGTGCCAGTTCTACGGGAGTCGGACGCCCAGATACGCAGTATTTT. Translation: CASSTGVGRPDTQYF.